The rows below give T cell receptor beta chains drawn from one sample of a study of cytomegalovirus exposure and HLA in healthy donors. Here immunoSEQ multiplex PCR was the method, and the copy in TCRdb shows in-frame clones only, minus some. There are approximately 88,000 clones in the sample; about 80% occur only once, and 5% to 5.5% lies in the top ten. The sequencing sample was made of PBMCs. These receptor sequences come from a man aged 30-40 years in good health and CMV-seropositive. Each CDR3 is given with its conserved first and last residue. A D gene is named only where the DNA matches it firmly. Clone size is shown for a subset of rows, as once, few, many or a class of expanded clone.

D gene | J gene | CDR3 length | V gene | clone size | CDR3 protein | CDR3 DNA
TRBD1 | TRBJ2-2 | 15 | TRBV9 | - | CASSETTGDTGELFF | TGTGCCAGCAGCGAGACCACAGGGGACACCGGGGAGCTGTTTTTT
- | TRBJ1-2 | 13 | TRBV29-1 | - | CSGSITSTVGYTF | TGCAGCGGATCCATTACTAGTACTGTTGGCTACACCTTC
TRBD1 | TRBJ1-1 | 13 | TRBV10-3 | once | CAISEGTGTEAFF | TGTGCCATCAGTGAGGGGACAGGGACTGAAGCTTTCTTT
- | TRBJ1-5 | 17 | TRBV21-1 | - | CASSRGHTAPINQPQHF | TGTGCCAGCAGCAGGGGACATACCGCCCCGATAAATCAGCCCCAGCATTTT
TRBD1 | TRBJ1-5 | 13 | TRBV7-2 | - | CASSRGQGEPQHF | TGTGCCAGCAGCCGAGGACAGGGAGAGCCCCAGCATTTT
TRBD1 | TRBJ1-5 | 14 | TRBV19 | once | CASSLGTVNQAQHF | TGTGCCAGTAGTCTAGGGACAGTCAATCAGGCCCAGCATTTT
TRBD2 | TRBJ2-1 | 17 | TRBV19 | - | CASSILTSASSYNEQFF | TGTGCCAGTAGTATCCTCACTAGCGCAAGCTCCTACAATGAGCAGTTCTTC
- | TRBJ2-2 | 16 | TRBV19 | - | CASSTPTGSNTGELFF | TGTGCCAGTAGTACCCCCACGGGGAGCAACACCGGGGAGCTGTTTTTT
- | TRBJ2-5 | 14 | TRBV2 | - | CASTRSGVSETQYF | TGTGCCAGCACCCGTTCAGGGGTGTCGGAGACCCAGTACTTC
TRBD1 | TRBJ1-1 | 14 | TRBV28 | - | CATSTGDLNTEAFF | TGTGCCACCTCGACAGGGGACTTGAACACTGAAGCTTTCTTT
TRBD2 | TRBJ2-1 | 17 | TRBV11-2 | - | CASSSQAVTSGYNEQFF | TGTGCCAGCAGCTCGCAGGCGGTGACTAGCGGGTACAATGAGCAGTTCTTC
TRBD1 | TRBJ2-7 | 18 | TRBV11-2 | - | CASSPIRRGQGLSYEQYF | TGTGCCAGCAGCCCAATAAGGCGCGGACAGGGGTTATCCTACGAGCAGTACTTC
TRBD1 | TRBJ1-2 | 16 | TRBV7-2 | - | CASSYRDRGLEYGYTF | TGTGCCAGCAGCTACCGGGACAGGGGCCTTGAGTATGGCTACACCTTC
TRBD1 | TRBJ2-7 | 15 | TRBV4-2 | - | CASSQLGTDSYEQYF | TGTGCCAGCAGCCAACTGGGGACAGACTCCTACGAGCAGTACTTC
- | TRBJ2-6 | 13 | TRBV5-1 | once | CASSLAGANVLTF | TGCGCCAGCAGCTTAGCCGGGGCCAACGTCCTGACTTTC
- | TRBJ2-7 | 15 | TRBV10-3 | - | CAISGGPGSSYEQYF | TGTGCCATCAGTGGTGGCCCTGGGAGCTCCTACGAGCAGTACTTC
- | TRBJ1-5 | 15 | TRBV6-5 | - | CASSRDREGNQPQHF | TGTGCCAGCAGCCGGGATAGGGAAGGCAATCAGCCCCAGCATTTT
TRBD1 | TRBJ1-1 | 14 | TRBV18 | - | CASSPGQSNTEAFF | TGTGCCAGCTCACCGGGACAGTCGAACACTGAAGCTTTCTTT
- | TRBJ2-2 | 14 | TRBV7-9 | - | CASTLGLNTGELFF | TGTGCCAGCACCTTAGGTCTTAACACCGGGGAGCTGTTTTTT
TRBD1 | TRBJ2-1 | 14 | TRBV5-4 | - | CASSGGTGYNEQFF | TGTGCCAGCAGCGGGGGGACAGGGTACAATGAGCAGTTCTTC
- | TRBJ1-1 | 13 | TRBV7-9 | - | CASSQRAATEAFF | TGTGCCAGCAGCCAGAGGGCAGCAACCGAAGCTTTCTTT
- | TRBJ2-1 | 11 | TRBV28 | few | CASSYLYEQFF | TGTGCCAGCAGTTACTTATATGAGCAGTTCTTC
TRBD1 | TRBJ2-7 | 14 | TRBV18 | - | CASSAGTVTYEQYF | TGTGCCAGCTCGGCCGGGACAGTCACCTACGAGCAGTACTTC
TRBD1 | TRBJ2-1 | 14 | TRBV6-1 | - | CASSGGQGPREQFF | TGTGCCAGCAGTGGGGGACAGGGCCCCCGGGAGCAGTTCTTC
- | TRBJ2-6 | 16 | TRBV5-6 | once | CASNSLGPAGANVLTF | TGTGCCAGCAACTCCCTGGGGCCGGCGGGGGCCAACGTCCTGACTTTC
- | TRBJ2-5 | 13 | TRBV7-6 | - | CASSTGLQETQYF | TGTGCCAGCAGCACGGGACTTCAGGAGACCCAGTACTTC
- | TRBJ2-7 | 11 | TRBV6-6 | - | CASSLRDEQYF | TGTGCCAGCAGCCTCCGAGACGAGCAGTACTTC
TRBD1 | TRBJ1-2 | 12 | TRBV7-8 | - | CASSRDRRGYTF | TGTGCCAGCAGCCGGGACAGGAGGGGCTACACCTTC
- | TRBJ2-3 | 10 | TRBV20-1 | - | CSAQASAQYF | TGCAGTGCCCAAGCTAGCGCGCAGTATTTT
TRBD1 | TRBJ2-3 | 14 | TRBV6-5 | - | CASKLQGVSDTQYF | TGTGCCAGCAAACTACAGGGGGTATCAGATACGCAGTATTTT
TRBD1 | TRBJ1-5 | 14 | TRBV10-2 | - | CASSWDRENQPQHF | TGCGCCAGCAGCTGGGACAGGGAGAATCAGCCCCAGCATTTT